The 26 T cell receptor beta chains listed next were all sequenced from one sample in a study of blood T cells in healthy people across ages. Primers used in a second PCR of roughly 6 to 11 cycles were a sample-barcoded 5' primer and a J-beta primer mix. TCRdb ran MiXCR on the 5' RACE reads and lists one entry per CDR3 protein. The sample comprises hundreds of thousands of distinct CDR3 sequences, about 56% of which are singletons, and roughly 25% rests with the top ten. Sequencing was carried out using blood. All receptors derive from a man in his forties or fifties in good health.

This clonotype has just a few counts. CDR3 sequence reads: CASSTDRGGEQFF. CDR3 in DNA: TGTGCCAGCAGTACGGATAGAGGGGGCGAGCAGTTCTTC. The chain links TRBV6-4 to TRBJ2-1; 7 bases map to TRBD1. The CDR3 loop spans 13 amino acids. Germline V gene data show CDR1 as MRHNA and CDR2 as SNTAGT. With 5 bases clipped from V and 10 bases from J, the junction kept 8 bases outside the gene matches.

CDR3 loop: CASASPGFGETQYF. CDR3 bases: TGTGCCAGCGCTAGCCCAGGGTTCGGGGAGACCCAGTACTTC. J is TRBJ2-5 and V is TRBV27; TRBD1 or TRBD2 may be the D gene (5 bases each). Between the trimmed V and J ends, which lost 8 bases and 5 bases, there was a span of 18 bases. This CDR3 spans 14 amino acids. Germline values: CDR1 MNHEY, CDR2 SMNVEV (reference sequence).

There are a few counts of this clonotype. DNA of the CDR3: TGTGCCAGCAGCTTAGAGTCGCGGGAGGTCTCCTACAATGAGCAGTACTTC. As protein: CASSLESREVSYNEQYF. The chain links TRBV7-6 to TRBJ2-1, with TRBD2 matching 8 bases. Gene TRBJ2-7 matches the end of the DNA better, so the J call may be wrong. The CDR3 covers 17 residues. Per the germline V gene, CDR1 is SGHVS and CDR2 is FNYEAQ.

V usage is TRBV18 and J usage is TRBJ2-7; tentative D call: TRBD1 (5 bases). Germline CDR1 KGHSH, CDR2 LQKENI. The CDR3 consists of 15 residues. The V and J ends lost 2 bases and 3 bases respectively, with 14 bases between them. The CDR3 region has the DNA TGTGCCAGCTCACCATCACAGGCGCTAATCTACGAGCAGTACTTC. Encoded protein: CASSPSQALIYEQYF.

This clonotype appeared once. The rearrangement joins TRBV25-1 to TRBJ1-2; D gene unclear. CDR3 size: 15 residues. Between the trimmed V and J ends, which lost 6 bases and 6 bases, there was a span of 20 bases. The germline gives CDR1 MGHDK, CDR2 SYGVNS. In DNA form, the CDR3 reads TGTGCCAGCAGCGTTAGTTCCCTTGGTGGGGATGGCTACACCTTC. Protein: CASSVSSLGGDGYTF.

The chain couples TRBV10-3 to TRBJ1-5; possible D gene TRBD1, 6 bases. CDR3 length equals 14 residues. Trimming took 5 bases from V and 7 from J, leaving 15 bases between them. Germline CDR1 ENHRY, CDR2 SYGVKD. The CDR3 sequence is CAISPDRLEQPQHF. The CDR3 DNA is TGTGCCATCAGTCCTGACAGGCTTGAGCAGCCCCAGCATTTT.

This chain links TRBV29-1 with TRBJ2-1; 10 positions agree with TRBD2. The CDR3 covers 15 residues. Per the germline V gene, CDR1 is SQVTM and CDR2 is ANQGSEA. With V trimmed by 0 bases and J by 8 bases, 7 bases remained unmatched. The CDR3: CSVEDRLAGVDEQFF. CDR3 coding DNA: TGCAGCGTTGAAGATCGTCTAGCGGGAGTTGATGAGCAGTTCTTC.

The rearrangement uses TRBV20-1 and TRBJ2-7, with D perhaps matching TRBD2 (6 bases). The V end was cut by 6 bases, the J end by 6 bases, with 21 bases between. The V gene's germline CDR1 is DFQATT and CDR2 SNEGSKA (reference sequence). CDR3 length equals 14 residues. Here the CDR3 reads CSARNPAGGSEQYF. In DNA, the CDR3 is TGCAGTGCAAGGAATCCAGCGGGCGGCTCCGAGCAGTACTTC.

This chain connects TRBV9 to TRBJ1-6, with TRBD1 matching 7 bases. V lost 8 bases and J lost 2; bases outside the gene matches: 16. The CDR3 spans 18 residues. CDR1 is SGDLS and CDR2 is YYNGEE in the germline V gene. In nucleotides, the CDR3 is TGTGCCAGTGCCCAGACACCGGGACAGAGCCCCTATAATTCACCCCTCCACTTT. Translated: CASAQTPGQSPYNSPLHF.

This clonotype was detected a few times. The genes are TRBV28 and TRBJ1-1, with a weak D call TRBD1 (6 bases). V was cut by 5 bases and J by 1 base, with 14 bases left in between. The CDR3 contains 15 residues. Germline V gene data show CDR1 as MDHEN and CDR2 as SYDVKM. CDR3 sequence: CASSDPGHPNTEAFF. CDR3 DNA: TGTGCCAGCAGTGACCCGGGACACCCGAACACTGAAGCTTTCTTT.

This clonotype has only a few counts. The chain is built from TRBV20-1 and TRBJ2-4; weak D call: TRBD2 (5 bases). The CDR3 consists of 14 residues. The germline CDR1 and CDR2 sequences are DFQATT and SNEGSKA (reference sequence). Trimming took 6 bases from V and 2 from J, leaving 14 bases between them. In DNA form, the CDR3 reads TGCAGTGCCGGGGTAGTCAGATCCAAAAACATTCAGTACTTC. Amino acid sequence: CSAGVVRSKNIQYF.

The rearrangement links TRBV29-1 to TRBJ2-3; TRBD2 might be the D (6 bases). Trimming left V 4 bases short and J 6 bases short, with 11 bases between. The CDR3 contains 12 residues. In germline, CDR1 is SQVTM, CDR2 ANQGSEA. The CDR3 DNA sequence: TGCAGCGTTGCACGGGGGATTGATACGCAGTATTTT. Translating it yields CSVARGIDTQYF.

The chain couples TRBV27 to TRBJ2-7; D not resolved. The CDR3 loop spans 12 amino acids. In germline, CDR1 is MNHEY, CDR2 SMNVEV (reference sequence). The ends were cut back, 1 base at V and 6 bases at J, with 7 bases in the middle. CDR3: CASSLWVCEQYF. The CDR3 DNA reads as TGTGCCAGCAGTTTATGGGTTTGCGAGCAGTACTTC.

This clonotype came up a few times. V usage is TRBV2 and J usage is TRBJ2-7; 9 positions agree with TRBD2. V trimming: 9 bases; J trimming: 3 bases; junction bases outside the gene matches: 9. Per the germline V gene, CDR1 is SNHLY and CDR2 is FYNNEI. The CDR3 spans 14 residues. CDR3: CASKTGLANYEQYF. The CDR3 bases are TGTGCCAGTAAAACCGGACTAGCGAACTACGAGCAGTACTTC.

V is TRBV7-9 and J is TRBJ2-5; 7 positions agree with TRBD1. The end of the DNA is better explained by TRBJ2-7, so the J call may be wrong. This CDR3 comprises 14 residues. The germline gives CDR1 SEHNR, CDR2 FQNEAQ (reference sequence). CDR3 protein: CASSLALSGGEQYF. The CDR3 DNA is TGTGCCAGCAGCTTAGCTCTATCAGGGGGCGAGCAGTACTTC.

The rearrangement links TRBV6-6 to TRBJ2-3; D gene ambiguous. The CDR3 loop spans 13 amino acids. Between the trimmed V and J ends, which lost 7 bases and 1 base, there was a span of 9 bases. Germline CDR1 reads MNHNY; CDR2 reads SVGAGI (reference sequence). CDR3 sequence (DNA): TGTGCCAGCATTGGTATAGGCACAGATACGCAGTATTTT. Its protein product is CASIGIGTDTQYF.

In this sample, this clonotype turned up a few times. The rearrangement links TRBV6-1 to TRBJ1-2; D gene ambiguous. The CDR3 totals 12 residues. The germline V gene encodes CDR1 MNHNS and CDR2 SASEGT. With 8 bases removed from V and 4 bases from J, the gap between germline ends came to 11 bases. The CDR3 is CASEGTFYGYTF. Written as DNA, the CDR3 is TGTGCCAGCGAGGGCACCTTCTATGGCTACACCTTC.

J is TRBJ2-3 and V is TRBV7-2; TRBD2 matches at 11 bases. Germline V CDR1 and CDR2: SGHTA, FQGNSA. The CDR3 is 16 residues long. With 4 bases clipped from V and 5 bases from J, the junction kept 8 bases outside the gene matches. This chain's CDR3 is CASSSDSGGAIDTQYF. The CDR3 DNA is TGTGCCAGCAGCTCCGATAGCGGGGGGGCGATAGATACGCAGTATTTT.

This clonotype was counted between two and nine times. The chain joins TRBV9 to TRBJ2-1; TRBD1 aligns across 8 bases. CDR3 length equals 17 residues. Losses at the gene ends were 1 base for V and 6 bases for J; bases not matched to a gene: 12. Germline V lookup: CDR1 SGDLS, CDR2 YYNGEE. The CDR3 nucleotides read TGTGCCAGCAGCGTAAGCCCCTGGACAGGGTACGGCAATGAGCAGTTCTTC. It specifies CASSVSPWTGYGNEQFF. The complete variable domain, with remaining parts taken from reference TRBV9 and TRBJ2-1, reads DSGVTQTPKHLITATGQRVTLRCSPRSGDLSVYWYQQSLDQGLQFLIQYYNGEERAKGNILERFSAQQFPDLHSELNLSSLELGDSALYFCASSVSPWTGYGNEQFFGPGTRLTVL.

V usage is TRBV20-1 and J usage is TRBJ2-3, with 11 bases that match TRBD2. The V and J ends lost 5 bases and 4 bases, in that order; junction bases with no gene match: 5. CDR1 is DFQATT, CDR2 SNEGSKA, per germline (reference sequence). The CDR3 is made up of 14 amino acids. For the CDR3, the DNA is TGCAGTGCTCCTAGCGGGGGGAGTTCAGATACGCAGTATTTT. Translation: CSAPSGGSSDTQYF.

The table lists this clonotype with a count of one. This rearrangement joins TRBV6-1 to TRBJ1-1; no definite D call. This CDR3 comprises 15 residues. From germline, CDR1 is MNHNS and CDR2 SASEGT. V dropped 5 bases and J dropped 0 bases, with 13 bases sitting between them. DNA for the CDR3: TGTGCCAGCAGTACCCGGTGGGGATTGAACACTGAAGCTTTCTTT. Amino acid sequence: CASSTRWGLNTEAFF.

This rearrangement joins TRBV29-1 to TRBJ1-5; D is undetermined. This CDR3 contains 14 residues. Germline V gene lookup returns CDR1 SQVTM and CDR2 ANQGSEA. The V end was cut by 4 bases, the J end by 0 bases, with 10 bases between. The CDR3 DNA reads TGCAGCGTTGTTGAGGGTGATAGCAATCAGCCCCAGCATTTT. Translated: CSVVEGDSNQPQHF. Full variable domain (rest looked up from reference TRBV29-1 and TRBJ1-5): SAVISQKPSRDICQRGTSLTIQCQVDSQVTMMFWYRQQPGQSLTLIATANQGSEATYESGFVIDKFPISRPNLTFSTLTVSNMSPEDSSIYLCSVVEGDSNQPQHFGDGTRLSIL.

This sequence joins TRBV5-1 and TRBJ2-1; D might be TRBD2 (5 bases). CDR3 length equals 14 residues. Germline values: CDR1 SGHRS, CDR2 YFSETQ. With 3 bases removed from V and 8 bases from J, the gap between germline ends came to 15 bases. This chain's CDR3 is CASSSGTSGDEQFF. For the CDR3, the DNA is TGCGCCAGCAGCTCGGGTACTTCCGGGGATGAGCAGTTCTTC.

V gene TRBV7-3 combines with J gene TRBJ2-1; D could derive from TRBD1 or TRBD2 (5 bases each). Germline V lookup: CDR1 SGHTA, CDR2 FQGTGA. V was pared by 4 bases and J by 2 bases, with 12 bases between. The CDR3 contains 15 residues. The CDR3 region has the DNA TGTGCCAGCAGCTCCCCCGGGACGGCCTACAATGAGCAGTTCTTC. Its translation is CASSSPGTAYNEQFF.

V and J are TRBV3-1 and TRBJ2-1; no clear D gene. V lost 1 base and J 10 bases, leaving 14 bases between the germline ends. This CDR3 spans 14 amino acids. Germline CDR1 is LGHDT and CDR2 is YNNKEL (reference sequence). CDR3 coding DNA: TGTGCCAGCAGCCAAGGGAAGGACCCCCGGGAGCAGTTCTTC. This translates into CASSQGKDPREQFF.

The V and J genes are TRBV3-1 and TRBJ2-4, with 14 bases lining up with TRBD2. The J call could be wrong; TRBJ2-7 is a better fit for the DNA end. The CDR3 has 16 amino acids. Looked up from germline, CDR1 is LGHDT and CDR2 is YNNKEL (reference sequence). The CDR3 nucleotides are TGTGCCAGCAGCCTCGGACTAGCGGGAGGTCCCCACGAGCAGTACTTC. Its translation is CASSLGLAGGPHEQYF.